Shown below are 19 T cell receptor beta chains from a single sample sequenced in a study of shared clonotypes between healthy human individuals. Produced via immunoSEQ multiplex PCR; TCRdb's table is partial and in-frame only. The table lists over 2 million clones, about 90% of them singletons. Specimen: naive CD4+ T cells from PBMCs. The subset denotes: CD45RA+ positively selected. The receptors derive from a man in his late teens or twenties in good health. Some clones in this sample may be carry-over from other donors' samples.

V gene TRBV28 combines with J gene TRBJ2-1, with TRBD2 matching over 7 bases. The germline CDR1 and CDR2 sequences are MDHEN and SYDVKM. CDR3 length equals 18 residues. V gave up 5 bases and J gave up 4 bases; unmatched junction bases: 17. Written as DNA, the CDR3 is TGTGCCAGCAGTCCCCGTAGGATTCCGCCTAGCGGATACAATGAGCAGTTCTTC. Translating it yields CASSPRRIPPSGYNEQFF.

The rearrangement uses TRBV28 and TRBJ2-5; D may match TRBD1 or TRBD2 (6 bases each). Germline-derived CDR1 and CDR2 are MDHEN and SYDVKM. V shed 6 bases and J shed 2 bases, with 13 bases lying between them. The CDR3 sequence is 14 residues long. The CDR3: CASSKTGRQETQYF. In nucleotides, the CDR3 is TGTGCCAGCAGCAAAACAGGGAGGCAAGAGACCCAGTACTTC.

CDR3 coding DNA: TGTGCCAGCAGCCCAATGACGGTCATCGTCTCCTACAATGAGCAGTTCTTC. This gives the protein CASSPMTVIVSYNEQFF. The chain carries TRBV7-2 and TRBJ2-1, with D hard to call. This CDR3 contains 17 residues. The germline V gene encodes CDR1 SGHTA and CDR2 FQGNSA. Deletions cut 5 bases from V and 0 bases from J, with 17 bases between.

The table lists this clone with a count of one. The chain has TRBV9 and TRBJ2-1; tentatively, D is TRBD1 (6 bases). Trimming removed 4 bases at V and 6 bases at J, with 14 bases between. In germline, CDR1 is SGDLS, CDR2 YYNGEE. The CDR3 has 14 amino acids. CDR3: CASSFTTRGNEQFF. The CDR3 DNA reads TGTGCCAGCAGCTTCACAACCAGGGGCAATGAGCAGTTCTTC.

The chain is built from TRBV6-1 and TRBJ1-4, with D tentatively TRBD1 (6 bases). V dropped 0 bases and J dropped 7 bases, with 9 bases sitting between them. The CDR3 is 14 amino acids. The germline gives CDR1 MNHNS, CDR2 SASEGT. CDR3 in DNA: TGTGCCAGCAGTGAAGCGGGGACACTTGAAAAACTGTTTTTT. As protein: CASSEAGTLEKLFF.

The gene calls are TRBV6-5 and TRBJ1-2; D not resolved. Germline assignment: CDR1 MNHEY and CDR2 SVGAGI. There are 15 residues in the CDR3. V lost 5 bases and J lost 0, with 13 bases in between. For the CDR3, the DNA is TGTGCCAGCAGTGGACCGGCGCAGCCTAACTATGGCTACACCTTC. This codes for CASSGPAQPNYGYTF.

The V gene is TRBV4-1, the J gene TRBJ2-3; 8 nucleotides match TRBD1. CDR1 and CDR2 (germline): MGHRA, YSYEKL. This CDR3 spans 15 amino acids. The V and J ends lost 2 bases and 1 base, in that order; junction bases with no gene match: 2. In DNA form, the CDR3 reads TGCGCCAGCAGCCAACTGGGACAGGGCACAGATACGCAGTATTTT. Its translation is CASSQLGQGTDTQYF.

With regard to this clone: Other DNA sequences from this sample encode an identical CDR3 as well. This rearrangement joins TRBV2 to TRBJ1-1; no clear D. CDR3 length: 12 residues. In germline, CDR1 is SNHLY, CDR2 FYNNEI. Trimming stripped 4 bases from V and 1 base from J, with 4 bases between. The CDR3 protein is CASSVQNTEAFF. DNA for the CDR3: TGTGCCAGCAGTGTCCAGAACACTGAAGCTTTCTTT. The full variable domain, its missing parts supplied by reference TRBV2 and TRBJ1-1, is EPEVTQTPSHQVTQMGQEVILRCVPISNHLYFYWYRQILGQKVEFLVSFYNNEISEKSEIFDDQFSVERPDGSNFTLKIRSTKLEDSAMYFCASSVQNTEAFFGQGTRLTVV.

For the CDR3, the DNA is TGTGCCAGCAGCCATGTCCTACTAGCGGACGGCTCCTACGAGCAGTACTTC. Its translation is CASSHVLLADGSYEQYF. The V call is TRBV4-2, the J call TRBJ2-7; 8 nucleotides agree with TRBD2. With V trimmed by 3 bases and J by 0 bases, 10 bases remained unmatched. CDR1 is LGHNA and CDR2 is YNFKEQ in the germline V gene. CDR3 length: 17 residues.

A remark on this clone: The same CDR3 also results from other DNA sequences found in this sample. The V call is TRBV28, the J call TRBJ2-3; TRBD2 matches at 14 bases. The V gene end was trimmed by 8 bases and the J gene end by 3 bases; junction bases not matched to a gene: 7. Germline V lookup: CDR1 MDHEN, CDR2 SYDVKM. This CDR3 is 16 amino acids long. This CDR3 reads CASLGLAGARTDTQYF. The CDR3 coding sequence is TGTGCCAGCCTGGGACTAGCGGGAGCTCGAACAGATACGCAGTATTTT.

This chain links TRBV18 with TRBJ2-7; perhaps TRBD1 as D (6 bases). Germline CDR1 reads KGHSH; CDR2 reads LQKENI. V dropped 4 bases and J dropped 0 bases, with 10 bases sitting between them. CDR3 length equals 14 residues. CDR3 sequence reads: CASSQMDSSYEQYF. The CDR3 DNA reads as TGTGCCAGCTCACAGATGGACAGCTCCTACGAGCAGTACTTC.

The chain recombines TRBV7-9 with TRBJ2-5; TRBD2 matches at 8 bases. The DNA end lines up better with TRBJ2-7; the J call may be wrong. CDR1 and CDR2 from the germline V gene are SEHNR and FQNEAQ (reference sequence). The CDR3 is 15 amino acids. The DNA for the CDR3 is TGTGCCAGCAGCTTAGGTTTTAGCGGGGCCTACGAGCAGTACTTC. Translation gives CASSLGFSGAYEQYF.

This chain uses TRBV6-6 with TRBJ2-7, with D possibly being TRBD1 or TRBD2 (5 bases each). Looked up from germline, CDR1 is MNHNY and CDR2 is SVGAGI (reference sequence). CDR3 length equals 15 residues. With 2 bases removed from V and 7 bases from J, the gap between germline ends came to 18 bases. The DNA for the CDR3 is TGTGCCAGCAGTTACGGGACCCCTAAAGTCTGGGAGCAGTACTTC. The encoded protein is CASSYGTPKVWEQYF.

This chain joins TRBV4-3 and TRBJ1-2; D not certain. In germline, CDR1 is LGHNA, CDR2 YSLEER. Trimming removed 0 bases from V and 2 bases from J, with 10 bases in between. The CDR3 contains 15 residues. CDR3 bases: TGCGCCAGCAGCCAAGATTTAGGGCGGAACTATGGCTACACCTTC. This encodes CASSQDLGRNYGYTF.

This clone is a singleton in its sample. This chain connects TRBV11-3 to TRBJ2-3; perhaps TRBD1 as D (6 bases). Trimming removed 5 bases from V and 1 base from J, with 19 bases in between. The CDR3 spans 17 residues. Per germline, CDR1 SGHNT and CDR2 YENEEA. The CDR3 region has the DNA TGTGCCAGCAGCCGGGCTTGGGGGCAGGCCGGCACAGATACGCAGTATTTT. Its translation: CASSRAWGQAGTDTQYF.

The chain couples TRBV7-2 to TRBJ2-3, with 7 nucleotides matching TRBD2. The CDR3 has 14 amino acids. V was pared by 5 bases and J by 6 bases, with 8 bases of the junction left unmatched. Germline V gives CDR1 SGHTA, CDR2 FQGNSA. The CDR3 nucleotides read TGTGCCAGCAGCCCGCGACTAGCATTCGATACGCAGTATTTT. Translation gives CASSPRLAFDTQYF.

The chain carries TRBV19 and TRBJ2-6; tentatively, D is TRBD2 (6 bases). This CDR3 spans 17 amino acids. Germline CDR1 reads LNHDA; CDR2 reads SQIVND (reference sequence). V was clipped by 6 bases and J by 0 bases, with 15 bases between them. Written as DNA, the CDR3 is TGTGCCAGTAGGACTTCCGGAGGGGTCTCTGGGGCCAACGTCCTGACTTTC. As protein: CASRTSGGVSGANVLTF.

This rearrangement joins TRBV9 to TRBJ2-6, with D unclear. CDR1 is SGDLS, CDR2 YYNGEE, per germline. V lost 4 bases to trimming and J lost 0 bases, with 14 bases between them. The CDR3 runs to 17 residues. CDR3 region: CASSTTAVTSGANVLTF. The DNA for the CDR3 is TGTGCCAGCAGCACTACGGCAGTCACCTCTGGGGCCAACGTCCTGACTTTC.

The chain employs TRBV27 and TRBJ1-3; weak D call: TRBD1 (6 bases). This CDR3 contains 15 residues. Trimming took off 3 bases at V and 0 bases at J, with 9 bases between the two ends. Germline CDR1 is MNHEY and CDR2 is SMNVEV (reference sequence). The CDR3 DNA reads TGTGCCAGCAGTTTGGGGGCCTCCTCTGGAAACACCATATATTTT. It codes for CASSLGASSGNTIYF.